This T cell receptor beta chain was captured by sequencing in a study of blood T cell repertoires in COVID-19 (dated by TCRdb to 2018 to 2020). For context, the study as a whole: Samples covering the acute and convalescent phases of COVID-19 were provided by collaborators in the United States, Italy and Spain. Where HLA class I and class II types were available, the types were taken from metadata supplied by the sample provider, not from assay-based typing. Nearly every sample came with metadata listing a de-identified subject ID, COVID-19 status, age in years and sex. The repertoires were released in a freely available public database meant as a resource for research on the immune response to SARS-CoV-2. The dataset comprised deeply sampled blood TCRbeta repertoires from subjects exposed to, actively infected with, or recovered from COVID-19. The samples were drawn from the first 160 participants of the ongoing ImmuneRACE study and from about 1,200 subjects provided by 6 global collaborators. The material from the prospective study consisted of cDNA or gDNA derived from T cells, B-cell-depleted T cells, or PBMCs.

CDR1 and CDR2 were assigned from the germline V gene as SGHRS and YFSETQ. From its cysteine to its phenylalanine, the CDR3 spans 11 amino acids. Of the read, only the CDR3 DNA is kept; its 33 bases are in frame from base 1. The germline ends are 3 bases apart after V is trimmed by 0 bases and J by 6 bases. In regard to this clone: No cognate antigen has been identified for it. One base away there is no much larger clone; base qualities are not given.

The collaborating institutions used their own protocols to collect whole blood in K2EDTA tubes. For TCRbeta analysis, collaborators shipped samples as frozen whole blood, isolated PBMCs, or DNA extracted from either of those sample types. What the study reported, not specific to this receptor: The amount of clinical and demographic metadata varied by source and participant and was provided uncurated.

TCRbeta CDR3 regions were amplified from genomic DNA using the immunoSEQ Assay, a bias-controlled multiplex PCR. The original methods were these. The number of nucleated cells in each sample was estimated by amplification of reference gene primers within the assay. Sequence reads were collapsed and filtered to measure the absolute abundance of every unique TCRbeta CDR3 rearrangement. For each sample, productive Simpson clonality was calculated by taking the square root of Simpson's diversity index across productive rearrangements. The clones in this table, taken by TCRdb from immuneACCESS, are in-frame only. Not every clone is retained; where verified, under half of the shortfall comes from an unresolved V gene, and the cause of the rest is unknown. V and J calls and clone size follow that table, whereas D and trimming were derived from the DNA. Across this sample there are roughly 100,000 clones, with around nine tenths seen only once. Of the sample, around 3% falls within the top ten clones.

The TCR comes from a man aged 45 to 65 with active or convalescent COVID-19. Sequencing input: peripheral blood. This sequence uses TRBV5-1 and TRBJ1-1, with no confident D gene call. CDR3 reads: CASSLASEAFF. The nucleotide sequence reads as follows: TGCGCCAGCAGCTTGGCTTCTGAAGCTTTCTTT.